Following are 31 T cell receptor beta chains from one sample sequenced in a study of blood T cell repertoires in COVID-19. TCRdb's table, derived via immunoSEQ multiplex PCR, lists solely in-frame clones and lacks some. The sample includes tens of thousands of clones, 85% to 90% seen only once; the top ten take about 6.8%. Sequencing was done on a sample of peripheral blood. Source of these receptors: a woman aged 55-70 years with COVID-19, enrolled during active disease.

The CDR3: CATSREGGYGYTF. CDR3 DNA sequence: TGTGCCACCAGCAGGGAGGGTGGCTATGGCTACACCTTC. The rearrangement joins TRBV15 to TRBJ1-2; D uncertain. V lost 3 bases and J 4 bases, leaving 9 bases between the germline ends. Germline loops: CDR1 LNHNV, CDR2 YYDKDF (reference sequence). This CDR3 comprises 13 residues.

This chain links TRBV4-1 with TRBJ2-1, with 10 bases fitting TRBD2. Losses at the gene ends were 3 bases for V and 6 bases for J; bases not matched to a gene: 11. From germline, CDR1 is MGHRA and CDR2 YSYEKL. The CDR3 sequence is 17 residues long. In DNA, the CDR3 is TGCGCCAGCAGCCATATATTTAGCGGGAGGACCATCAATGAGCAGTTCTTC. Translation gives CASSHIFSGRTINEQFF.

The chain joins TRBV9 to TRBJ2-7; D remains unclear. With 0 bases removed from V and 1 base from J, the gap between germline ends came to 8 bases. Germline V gene lookup returns CDR1 SGDLS and CDR2 YYNGEE. The CDR3 loop spans 14 amino acids. CDR3 sequence: CASSVGRVSYEQYF. The DNA for the CDR3 is TGTGCCAGCAGCGTAGGTCGTGTTTCCTACGAGCAGTACTTC.

The chain combines TRBV11-2 with TRBJ2-1, with D hard to call. CDR1 SGHAT and CDR2 FQNNGV come from the germline V gene. The ends were cut back, 0 bases at V and 10 bases at J, with 10 bases in the middle. CDR3 length: 13 residues. The CDR3 nucleotides read TGTGCCAGCAGCTTAGACTGGAGATCCGAGCAGTTCTTC. Translated, it gives CASSLDWRSEQFF.

The gene calls are TRBV24-1 and TRBJ2-1; 7 nucleotides match TRBD2. This CDR3 region has 16 residues. Germline V CDR1 and CDR2: KGHDR, SFDVKD. V lost 3 bases and J lost 7; bases outside the gene matches: 11. In DNA, the CDR3 is TGTGCCACCAGTGATCCAACTAGCGAAGGGGCGAATGAGCAGTTCTTC. Amino acids: CATSDPTSEGANEQFF.

This chain connects TRBV18 to TRBJ1-5; 10 nucleotides align to TRBD1. The CDR3 consists of 16 residues. CDR1 and CDR2 from the germline V gene are KGHSH and LQKENI. Trimming removed 4 bases from V and 2 bases from J; junction bases left unmatched: 5. CDR3 loop: CASSQLTGGGNQPQHF. Written as DNA, the CDR3 is TGTGCCAGCTCACAACTGACAGGGGGCGGCAATCAGCCCCAGCATTTT.

The rearrangement uses TRBV5-1 and TRBJ1-6; no definite D call. Trimming removed 2 bases from V and 10 bases from J, with 16 bases in between. This CDR3 has 15 amino acids. CDR1 and CDR2 (germline): SGHRS, YFSETQ. CDR3 DNA: TGCGCCAGCAGCTTAGACAAAAGTACGGGGTCACCCCTCCACTTT. It translates to CASSLDKSTGSPLHF.

The chain is built from TRBV10-3 and TRBJ1-4, with TRBD1 matching over 10 bases. V dropped 10 bases and J dropped 7; count of bases not matched to a gene: 3. Germline loops: CDR1 ENHRY, CDR2 SYGVKD. CDR3 length: 12 residues. The CDR3 DNA sequence: TGTGCCACAAGGACAGGGGGTGAAAAACTGTTTTTT. Residues: CATRTGGEKLFF.

V usage is TRBV12-1 and J usage is TRBJ1-5; the table's D gene call, TRBD1, was not cross checked with the DNA. TRBV12-1 is described as a pseudogene. CDR3 length equals 17 residues. In DNA, the CDR3 is TGTGCCAGCGGCTTTCCGGGACAGTCCTATAGCAATCAGCCCCAGCATTTT. This encodes CASGFPGQSYSNQPQHF.

This chain uses TRBV27 with TRBJ2-1, with D perhaps matching TRBD2 (6 bases). V lost 2 bases and J lost 4, with 9 bases in between. In germline, CDR1 is MNHEY, CDR2 SMNVEV (reference sequence). The CDR3 loop spans 14 amino acids. The DNA of the CDR3 is TGTGCCAGCAGTTTAGCGGGACCTTACAATGAGCAGTTCTTC. Translating it yields CASSLAGPYNEQFF.

This rearrangement joins TRBV11-2 to TRBJ2-7; 7 bases agree with TRBD2. Germline values: CDR1 SGHAT, CDR2 FQNNGV. This CDR3 has 15 amino acids. The ends lost 5 bases at V and 1 base at J; junction bases unmatched: 8. The CDR3 reads CASSTWASGSYEQYF. The CDR3 bases are TGTGCCAGCAGCACCTGGGCTAGCGGATCCTACGAGCAGTACTTC.

This clone was counted once. The V gene is TRBV12-5, the J gene TRBJ2-7; D might be TRBD1 (6 bases). The germline gives CDR1 LGHNT, CDR2 FRNRAP. The V end lost 0 bases, the J end lost 4 bases, and 19 bases lay between the germline ends. This CDR3 has 17 residues. The CDR3 DNA reads as TGTGCTAGTGGTTTGGTACGTTTAGGGGACACACTTTACGAGCAGTACTTC. Translating gives CASGLVRLGDTLYEQYF.

This clone came up once. The chain couples TRBV19 to TRBJ2-3; TRBD1 matches at 7 bases. The CDR3 has 14 residues. Germline CDR1 reads LNHDA; CDR2 reads SQIVND (reference sequence). V lost 6 bases to trimming and J lost 2 bases; unmatched junction nucleotides: 5. CDR3 amino acids: CASSRGQNTDTQYF. CDR3 DNA sequence: TGTGCCAGTAGCCGGGGACAGAACACAGATACGCAGTATTTT.

The genes are TRBV5-8 and TRBJ1-5; no clear D. From germline, CDR1 is SGHTS and CDR2 YDEGEE. This CDR3 region has 14 residues. V lost 3 bases and J 2 bases, leaving 9 bases between the germline ends. The CDR3 sequence: CASSWMLGNQPQHF. The CDR3 bases are TGTGCCAGCAGCTGGATGCTAGGCAATCAGCCCCAGCATTTT.

V gene TRBV4-1 combines with J gene TRBJ1-4, with 7 positions matching TRBD1. The CDR3 spans 16 residues. The V segment lost 0 bases and the J segment 5 bases; nucleotides outside the gene matches: 6. Germline V lookup: CDR1 MGHRA, CDR2 YSYEKL. CDR3 residues: CASSQDLRGSNEKLFF. For the CDR3, the DNA is TGCGCCAGCAGCCAAGACCTCAGGGGGTCCAATGAAAAACTGTTTTTT.

The CDR3 nucleotides are TGTGCCAGTAGCCGCTTTGGGGCAAGAGACTACACCTTC. Its translation is CASSRFGARDYTF. The rearrangement uses TRBV19 and TRBJ1-2; weak D call: TRBD1 (5 bases). The V and J ends lost 6 bases and 10 bases respectively, with 18 bases between them. Per the germline V gene, CDR1 is LNHDA and CDR2 is SQIVND (reference sequence). The CDR3 spans 13 residues.

The gene calls are TRBV28 and TRBJ2-6; 9 bases are shared with TRBD1. The CDR3 is 19 amino acids. V lost 6 bases, J lost 2 bases, and 14 bases stayed unmatched. The germline gives CDR1 MDHEN, CDR2 SYDVKM. The CDR3 loop reads CASRQRQGGVFAGANVLTF. The CDR3 region has the DNA TGTGCCAGCAGACAAAGACAGGGGGGCGTCTTCGCTGGGGCCAACGTCCTGACTTTC.

The chain combines TRBV27 with TRBJ1-6, with D tentatively TRBD1 (5 bases). Trimming pared 7 bases from V and 9 bases from J, leaving 19 bases between. Germline CDR1 MNHEY, CDR2 SMNVEV (reference sequence). The CDR3 covers 15 residues. This CDR3 reads CASTPLGLASSPLHF. The CDR3 region has the DNA TGTGCCAGCACTCCTTTGGGGCTGGCCTCTTCACCCCTCCACTTT.

V usage is TRBV7-8 and J usage is TRBJ2-1; perhaps TRBD2 as D (5 bases). Germline V gives CDR1 SGHVS, CDR2 FQNEAQ. V was trimmed by 5 bases and J by 0 bases, leaving 17 bases between them. The CDR3 loop spans 17 amino acids. CDR3 coding DNA: TGTGCCAGCAGCCCTATTCGTGTGGGGAGCTCCTACAATGAGCAGTTCTTC. Encoded protein: CASSPIRVGSSYNEQFF.

DNA for the CDR3: TGTGCCAGCAGCCCAGTAGCGGGAACCTACGAGCAGTACTTC. Protein sequence: CASSPVAGTYEQYF. The chain couples TRBV7-2 to TRBJ2-7; TRBD2 matches at 8 bases. The V and J ends lost 5 bases and 2 bases, in that order; junction bases with no gene match: 5. Germline-derived CDR1 and CDR2 are SGHTA and FQGNSA. The CDR3 has 14 amino acids. Complete variable domain (other parts from reference TRBV7-2 and TRBJ2-7): GAGVSQSPSNKVTEKGKDVELRCDPISGHTALYWYRQSLGQGLEFLIYFQGNSAPDKSGLPSDRFSAERTGGSVSTLTIQRTQQEDSAVYLCASSPVAGTYEQYFGPGTRLTVT.

This clone ranks as medium-sized. The gene calls are TRBV27 and TRBJ1-5; 9 bases agree with TRBD1. There are 14 residues in the CDR3. V was pared by 6 bases and J by 6 bases, with 6 bases of the junction left unmatched. Germline V gives CDR1 MNHEY, CDR2 SMNVEV (reference sequence). Here the CDR3 reads CASSPGQGIQPQHF. DNA for the CDR3: TGTGCCAGCAGCCCGGGACAGGGTATTCAGCCCCAGCATTTT.

The J gene is TRBJ1-1, the V gene TRBV11-2; D unclear. The CDR3 totals 12 residues. Germline CDR1 SGHAT, CDR2 FQNNGV. V lost 1 base, J lost 6 bases, and 6 bases lay in between. CDR3: CASSLATAEAFF. Written as DNA, the CDR3 is TGTGCCAGCAGCTTAGCGACTGCTGAAGCTTTCTTT.

The chain combines TRBV13 with TRBJ1-1; TRBD1 is a possible D gene (6 bases). The germline CDR1 and CDR2 sequences are PRHDT and FYEKMQ (reference sequence). The V end lost 5 bases, the J end lost 7 bases, and 14 bases lay between the germline ends. The CDR3 has 13 amino acids. The CDR3 loop reads CASSDLTGIEAFF. CDR3 DNA sequence: TGTGCCAGCAGCGATCTAACAGGGATTGAAGCTTTCTTT.

The rearrangement uses TRBV6-4 and TRBJ2-1, with D possibly TRBD1 on 6 matching bases. The CDR3 totals 14 residues. Germline loops: CDR1 MRHNA, CDR2 SNTAGT. The V gene lost 3 bases and the J gene lost 10 bases, with 16 bases spanning the gap. This CDR3 is CASSERQESLEQFF. The CDR3 DNA is TGTGCCAGCAGTGAGAGACAGGAGTCCCTCGAGCAGTTCTTC.

V usage is TRBV27 and J usage is TRBJ1-4; TRBD1 matches 12 bases. After removal of 3 bases from V and 7 bases from J, the junction contained 15 bases not matched to a gene. Germline V lookup: CDR1 MNHEY, CDR2 SMNVEV (reference sequence). There are 19 residues in the CDR3. The CDR3 coding sequence is TGTGCCAGCAGTTTCTACTCGGGACAGGGGGCCCTTAGGACTGAAAAACTGTTTTTT. Protein: CASSFYSGQGALRTEKLFF.

The rearrangement joins TRBV20-1 to TRBJ1-3; D unresolved. Germline V gene sequence: CDR1 DFQATT, CDR2 SNEGSKA (reference sequence). V lost 3 bases and J 0 bases, leaving 6 bases between the germline ends. This CDR3 has 13 amino acids. Here the CDR3 reads CSASTTSGNTIYF. As DNA, the CDR3 is TGCAGTGCTAGTACTACCTCTGGAAACACCATATATTTT.

The J gene is TRBJ1-6, the V gene TRBV28; D is possibly TRBD1 (5 bases). Per germline, CDR1 MDHEN and CDR2 SYDVKM. V lost 6 bases, J lost 9 bases, and 18 bases lay in between. This CDR3 has 15 residues. The CDR3 loop reads CASRTGGTSLSPLHF. In DNA, the CDR3 is TGTGCCAGCAGAACGGGGGGGACTTCACTTTCACCCCTCCACTTT.

This chain connects TRBV5-1 to TRBJ2-5; D remains ambiguous. CDR3 length: 14 residues. V lost 3 bases and J lost 5, with 14 bases in between. Germline V gene lookup returns CDR1 SGHRS and CDR2 YFSETQ. CDR3 sequence (DNA): TGCGCCAGCAGCTCCCCCCAGGTCTGGGAGACCCAGTACTTC. The encoded protein is CASSSPQVWETQYF. Drawing the rest from reference TRBV5-1 and TRBJ2-5, the complete variable domain is KAGVTQTPRYLIKTRGQQVTLSCSPISGHRSVSWYQQTPGQGLQFLFEYFSETQRNKGNFPGRFSGRQFSNSRSEMNVSTLELGDSALYLCASSSPQVWETQYFGPGTRLLVL.

The chain uses TRBV11-2 and TRBJ1-1; D uncertain. Germline CDR1 and CDR2: SGHAT and FQNNGV. The CDR3 spans 13 residues. V was shortened by 1 base and J by 7 bases, with 10 bases between the two germline ends. For the CDR3, the DNA is TGTGCCAGCAGCTTAGGGTATGGCAATGAAGCTTTCTTT. Residues: CASSLGYGNEAFF. The full variable domain, in which reference TRBV11-2 and TRBJ1-1 provide the parts outside the CDR3, is EAGVAQSPRYKIIEKRQSVAFWCNPISGHATLYWYQQILGQGPKLLIQFQNNGVVDDSQLPKDRFSAERLKGVDSTLKIQPAKLEDSAVYLCASSLGYGNEAFFGQGTRLTVV.

V gene TRBV30 combines with J gene TRBJ2-4; TRBD1 aligns across 8 bases. CDR3 size: 15 residues. Germline lookup yields CDR1 GTSNPN and CDR2 SVGIG (reference sequence). V was clipped by 0 bases and J by 9 bases; unmatched bases: 10. CDR3 DNA: TGTGCCTGGAGTGTACTGGGCAGGGGGCCTGGCATTCAGTACTTC. It translates to CAWSVLGRGPGIQYF.

The V and J genes are TRBV18 and TRBJ2-7; TRBD1 matches 9 bases. This CDR3 comprises 15 residues. Per the germline V gene, CDR1 is KGHSH and CDR2 is LQKENI. Unmatched junction bases numbered 7, after V lost 4 bases and J lost 3 bases. The CDR3 nucleotides read TGTGCCAGCTCACAGGCCGGGACAGGGAACTACGAGCAGTACTTC. This sequence encodes CASSQAGTGNYEQYF. Looking up the rest from reference TRBV18 and TRBJ2-7 gives the full variable domain: NAGVMQNPRHLVRRRGQEARLRCSPMKGHSHVYWYRQLPEEGLKFMVYLQKENIIDESGMPKERFSAEFPKEGPSILRIQQVVRGDSAAYFCASSQAGTGNYEQYFGPGTRLTVT.